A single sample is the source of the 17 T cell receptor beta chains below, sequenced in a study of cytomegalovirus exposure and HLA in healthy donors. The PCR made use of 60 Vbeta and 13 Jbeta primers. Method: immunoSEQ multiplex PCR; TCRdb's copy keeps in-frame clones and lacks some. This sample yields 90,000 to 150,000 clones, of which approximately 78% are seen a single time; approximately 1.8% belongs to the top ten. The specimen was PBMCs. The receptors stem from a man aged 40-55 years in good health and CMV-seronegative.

The DNA for the CDR3 is TGTGCCAGCAGCCGGGACAGGGGAGGAGAAAAACTGTTTTTT. The encoded protein is CASSRDRGGEKLFF. The rearrangement uses TRBV5-4 and TRBJ1-4; TRBD1 agrees at 10 bases. The V gene's germline CDR1 is SGHNT and CDR2 YYREEE (reference sequence). This CDR3 contains 14 residues. After removal of 4 bases from V and 8 bases from J, the junction contained 5 bases not matched to a gene.

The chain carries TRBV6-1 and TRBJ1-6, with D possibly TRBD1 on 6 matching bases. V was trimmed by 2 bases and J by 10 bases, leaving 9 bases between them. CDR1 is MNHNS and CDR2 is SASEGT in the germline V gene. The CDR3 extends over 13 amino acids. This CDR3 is CASSERGISPLHF. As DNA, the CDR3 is TGTGCCAGCAGTGAAAGGGGGATATCACCCCTCCACTTT.

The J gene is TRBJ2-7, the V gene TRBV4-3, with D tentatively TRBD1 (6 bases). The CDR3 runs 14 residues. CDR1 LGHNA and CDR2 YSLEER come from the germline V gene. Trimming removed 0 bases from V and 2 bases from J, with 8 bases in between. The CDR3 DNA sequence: TGCGCCAGCAGCCAAGAAGCAGGGGCCTACGAGCAGTACTTC. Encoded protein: CASSQEAGAYEQYF.

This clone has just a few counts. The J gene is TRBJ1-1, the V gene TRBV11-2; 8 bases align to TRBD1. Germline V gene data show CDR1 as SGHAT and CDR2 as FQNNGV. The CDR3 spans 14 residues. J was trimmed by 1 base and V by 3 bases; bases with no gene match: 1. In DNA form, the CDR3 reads TGTGCCAGCAGCTTCGGACAGGGGAACACTGAAGCTTTCTTT. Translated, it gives CASSFGQGNTEAFF. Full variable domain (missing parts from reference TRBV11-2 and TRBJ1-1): EAGVAQSPRYKIIEKRQSVAFWCNPISGHATLYWYQQILGQGPKLLIQFQNNGVVDDSQLPKDRFSAERLKGVDSTLKIQPAKLEDSAVYLCASSFGQGNTEAFFGQGTRLTVV.

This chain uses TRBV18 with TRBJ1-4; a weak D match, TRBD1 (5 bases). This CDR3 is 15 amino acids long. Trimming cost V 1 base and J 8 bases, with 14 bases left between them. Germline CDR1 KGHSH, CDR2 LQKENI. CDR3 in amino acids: CASSPLQDGGEKLFF. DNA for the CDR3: TGTGCCAGCTCACCACTCCAGGACGGGGGAGAAAAACTGTTTTTT.

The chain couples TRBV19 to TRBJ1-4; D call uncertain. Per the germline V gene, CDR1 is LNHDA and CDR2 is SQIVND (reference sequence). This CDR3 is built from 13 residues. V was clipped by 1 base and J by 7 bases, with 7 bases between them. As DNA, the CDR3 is TGTGCCAGTAGTATAGTAGAGCCTGAAAAACTGTTTTTT. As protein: CASSIVEPEKLFF.

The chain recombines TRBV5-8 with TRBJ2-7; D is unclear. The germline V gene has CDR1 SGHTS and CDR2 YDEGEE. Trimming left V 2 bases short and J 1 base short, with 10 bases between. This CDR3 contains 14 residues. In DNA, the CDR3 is TGTGCCAGCAGCTTAGGAGACGGATCCTACGAGCAGTACTTC. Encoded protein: CASSLGDGSYEQYF.

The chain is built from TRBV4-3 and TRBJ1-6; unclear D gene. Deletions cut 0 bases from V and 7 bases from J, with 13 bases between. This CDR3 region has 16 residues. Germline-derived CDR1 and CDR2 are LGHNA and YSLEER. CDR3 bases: TGCGCCAGCAGCCAAGAATTAACCGCGGAGAATTCACCCCTCCACTTT. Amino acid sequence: CASSQELTAENSPLHF.

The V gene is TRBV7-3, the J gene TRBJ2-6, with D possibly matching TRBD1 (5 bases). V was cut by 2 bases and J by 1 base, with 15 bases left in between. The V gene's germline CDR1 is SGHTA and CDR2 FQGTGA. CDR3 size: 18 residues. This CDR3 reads CASSLYAGSTSGANVLTF. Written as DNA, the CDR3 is TGTGCCAGCAGCTTATATGCAGGGTCAACTTCTGGGGCCAACGTCCTGACTTTC.

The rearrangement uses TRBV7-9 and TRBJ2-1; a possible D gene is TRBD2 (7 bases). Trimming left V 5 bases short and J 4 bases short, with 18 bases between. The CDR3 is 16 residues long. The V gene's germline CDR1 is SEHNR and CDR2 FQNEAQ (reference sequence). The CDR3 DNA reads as TGTGCCAGCAGCCCGACGGGGGGCAGGGTTTACAATGAGCAGTTCTTC. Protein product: CASSPTGGRVYNEQFF.

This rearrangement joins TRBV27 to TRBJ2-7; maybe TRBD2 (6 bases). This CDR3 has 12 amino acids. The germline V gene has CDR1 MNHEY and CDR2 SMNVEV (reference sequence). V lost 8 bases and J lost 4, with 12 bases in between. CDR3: CASSIRGYEQYF. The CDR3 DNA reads TGTGCCAGCTCAATCCGGGGGTACGAGCAGTACTTC.

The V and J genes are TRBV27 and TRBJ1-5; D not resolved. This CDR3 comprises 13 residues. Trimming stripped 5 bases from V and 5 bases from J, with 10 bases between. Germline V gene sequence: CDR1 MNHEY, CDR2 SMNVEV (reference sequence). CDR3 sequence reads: CASSPTLDQPQHF. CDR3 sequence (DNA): TGTGCCAGCAGTCCCACGTTAGATCAGCCCCAGCATTTT.

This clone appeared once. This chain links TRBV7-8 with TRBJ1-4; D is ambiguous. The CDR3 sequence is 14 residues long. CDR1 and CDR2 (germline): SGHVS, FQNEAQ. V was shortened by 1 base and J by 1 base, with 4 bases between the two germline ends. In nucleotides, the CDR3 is TGTGCCAGCAGCTTAGGACAAACTAATGAAAAACTGTTTTTT. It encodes CASSLGQTNEKLFF.

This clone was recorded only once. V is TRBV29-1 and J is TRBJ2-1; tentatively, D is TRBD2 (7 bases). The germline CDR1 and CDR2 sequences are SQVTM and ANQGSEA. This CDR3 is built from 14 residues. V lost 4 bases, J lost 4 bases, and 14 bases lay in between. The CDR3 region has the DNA TGCAGCGTTGGGTGGCGGGGGCTTTACAATGAGCAGTTCTTC. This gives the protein CSVGWRGLYNEQFF.

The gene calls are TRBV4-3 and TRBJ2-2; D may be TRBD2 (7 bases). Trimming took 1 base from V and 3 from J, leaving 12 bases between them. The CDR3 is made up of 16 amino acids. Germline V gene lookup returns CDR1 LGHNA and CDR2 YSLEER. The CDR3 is CASSQGGGQYTGELFF. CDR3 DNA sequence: TGCGCCAGCAGCCAAGGGGGGGGGCAGTACACCGGGGAGCTGTTTTTT.

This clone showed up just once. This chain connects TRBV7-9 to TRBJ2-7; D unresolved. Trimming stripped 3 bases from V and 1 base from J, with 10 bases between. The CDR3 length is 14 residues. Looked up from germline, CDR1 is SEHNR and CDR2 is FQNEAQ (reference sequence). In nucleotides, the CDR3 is TGTGCCAGCAGCTTTGGCGGTAGATCCTACGAGCAGTACTTC. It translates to CASSFGGRSYEQYF.

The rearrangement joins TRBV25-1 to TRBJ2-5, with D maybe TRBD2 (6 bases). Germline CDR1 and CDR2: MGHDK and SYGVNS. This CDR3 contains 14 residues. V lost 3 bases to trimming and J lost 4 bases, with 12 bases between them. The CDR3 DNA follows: TGTGCCAGCAGTGAGCCGGGGGAGAGAGAGACCCAGTACTTC. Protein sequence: CASSEPGERETQYF.